The clone carrying this T cell receptor (beta chain) was seen only a few times. The antigen is unknown. The sample originates from a study of cytomegalovirus exposure and HLA in healthy donors. General study findings and limits: Some highly shared sequence variants likely arose as a pipeline artifact. Accurate HLA-A and HLA-B prediction from TCR beta sequences was reported for most subjects.

The PCR employed 60 Vbeta primers together with 13 Jbeta primers. TCRdb's copy holds only in-frame clones and misses some; the assay was immunoSEQ multiplex PCR. There are some 120,000 clones in the sample; roughly a tenth occur only once, and roughly 4.6% lies in the top ten. This sequence originates from a woman aged 18-29 years in good health and CMV-seropositive. Material: PBMCs.

The CDR3 loop is CASSTQSGMSTDTQYF. DNA for the CDR3: TGTGCCAGCAGCACCCAAAGCGGGATGAGCACAGATACGCAGTATTTT. The chain is built from TRBV7-2 and TRBJ2-3, with 7 bases aligning to TRBD2. V shed 5 bases, J shed 0 bases, and the junction held 8 bases outside the gene matches. The CDR3 length is 16 residues. Germline loops: CDR1 SGHTA, CDR2 FQGNSA.